This T cell receptor beta chain was profiled in a study of cytomegalovirus exposure and HLA in healthy donors. Looking at the study overall: The approximately 660 first-cohort repertoires shared a platform with the 130 or so validation repertoires, as reported in a later analysis. Notes on the study in general: Three CMV-associated chains proved CMV antigen-specific in vitro. Investigators reported 150 to 200 TCR beta chains as tied to cytomegalovirus.

A word on this clone: What it binds is not known.

The CDR3 is made up of 16 amino acids. Trimming shortened V by 4 bases and J by 2 bases, and 16 bases separated the two germline ends. Germline CDR1 is MGHRA and CDR2 is YSYEKL. Using immunoSEQ multiplex PCR, the repertoire was profiled, and TCRdb retains in-frame clones only, with some absent. Here the sample spans over 200,000 clones, over 70% being singletons. This chain uses TRBV4-1 with TRBJ2-3; possibly TRBD1 for D (6 bases). Sequenced sample: PBMCs. This receptor was taken from a woman aged 30 to 39 in good health and CMV-seropositive. The CDR3 DNA reads as TGCGCCAGCAGCCTGGACACCGGGACAACCACAGATACGCAGTATTTT. Translating it yields CASSLDTGTTTDTQYF.